The rows below give T cell receptor beta chains drawn from one sample of a study of shared clonotypes between healthy human individuals. Assay used: immunoSEQ multiplex PCR; TCRdb lists only in-frame clones, some missing. The sample yields over a million clones, about 96% seen once. The sequencing sample was made of naive CD4+ T cells sorted from blood. The receptors shown here come from a man younger than 45 in good health. Both conserved end residues are part of each CDR3. The D gene is left open where the match is weak. Clone size is not always given. Where it is, it says once, few, many or a class for expanded clones.

j_call: TRBJ2-5; d_call: -; clone_size: -; v_call: TRBV5-1; cdr3_aa: CASSLGIFQETQYF; cdr3_nt: TGCGCCAGCAGCCTTGGGATTTTCCAAGAGACCCAGTACTTC
j_call: TRBJ1-5; d_call: -; clone_size: once; v_call: TRBV23-1; cdr3_aa: CASSQWCSGVHQPQHF; cdr3_nt: TGCGCCAGCAGTCAATGGTGTAGCGGGGTACATCAGCCCCAGCATTTT
j_call: TRBJ2-1; d_call: TRBD2; clone_size: -; v_call: TRBV6-1; cdr3_aa: CASSASGSEQFF; cdr3_nt: TGTGCCAGCAGTGCCAGCGGGAGTGAGCAGTTCTTC
j_call: TRBJ1-5; d_call: -; clone_size: -; v_call: TRBV15; cdr3_aa: CATSSPGQSNQPQHF; cdr3_nt: TGTGCCACCAGCAGCCCCGGACAGAGCAATCAGCCCCAGCATTTT
j_call: TRBJ1-4; d_call: -; clone_size: once; v_call: TRBV5-1; cdr3_aa: CASRRGDTENEKLFF; cdr3_nt: TGCGCCAGCCGGAGGGGTGACACAGAGAATGAAAAACTGTTTTTT
j_call: TRBJ2-7; d_call: TRBD1; clone_size: -; v_call: TRBV6-6; cdr3_aa: CASSTPGQGREQYF; cdr3_nt: TGTGCCAGCAGTACACCGGGACAGGGGAGAGAGCAGTACTTC
j_call: TRBJ2-2; d_call: -; clone_size: -; v_call: TRBV30; cdr3_aa: CAWSNRQAATGELFF; cdr3_nt: TGTGCCTGGAGTAACCGACAGGCAGCCACCGGGGAGCTGTTTTTT
j_call: TRBJ2-7; d_call: -; clone_size: -; v_call: TRBV7-3; cdr3_aa: CASSSDGSYEQYF; cdr3_nt: TGTGCCAGCAGCTCCGACGGCTCCTACGAGCAGTACTTC
j_call: TRBJ1-3; d_call: -; clone_size: -; v_call: TRBV28; cdr3_aa: CASTGWGNTIYF; cdr3_nt: TGTGCCAGCACGGGTTGGGGAAACACCATATATTTT
j_call: TRBJ2-7; d_call: -; clone_size: -; v_call: TRBV11-2; cdr3_aa: CASSSDSFSSSYEQYF; cdr3_nt: TGTGCCAGCAGTTCGGACTCTTTTTCTAGCTCCTACGAGCAGTACTTC
j_call: TRBJ2-1; d_call: TRBD2; clone_size: -; v_call: TRBV2; cdr3_aa: CASSDTSGRRNEQFF; cdr3_nt: TGTGCCAGCAGTGATACTAGCGGGAGGCGGAATGAGCAGTTCTTC
j_call: TRBJ2-2; d_call: -; clone_size: -; v_call: TRBV5-4; cdr3_aa: CASSFPPGLNTGELFF; cdr3_nt: TGTGCCAGCAGCTTTCCTCCGGGATTGAACACCGGGGAGCTGTTTTTT
j_call: TRBJ2-1; d_call: -; clone_size: -; v_call: TRBV9; cdr3_aa: CASSVNLPAASSYNEQFF; cdr3_nt: TGTGCCAGCAGCGTAAACCTCCCCGCGGCGAGCTCCTACAATGAGCAGTTCTTC
j_call: TRBJ2-1; d_call: -; clone_size: -; v_call: TRBV18; cdr3_aa: CASSPASREQFF; cdr3_nt: TGTGCCAGCTCACCGGCATCTCGGGAGCAGTTCTTC
j_call: TRBJ1-4; d_call: -; clone_size: -; v_call: TRBV15; cdr3_aa: CATSRDKFYEKLFF; cdr3_nt: TGTGCCACCAGCAGAGATAAGTTTTATGAAAAACTGTTTTTT
j_call: TRBJ1-1; d_call: -; clone_size: -; v_call: TRBV28; cdr3_aa: CASSPPRRTEAFF; cdr3_nt: TGTGCCAGCAGTCCGCCTAGGCGCACTGAAGCTTTCTTT
j_call: TRBJ2-2; d_call: TRBD2; clone_size: once; v_call: TRBV5-4; cdr3_aa: CASWTSGRRNGELFF; cdr3_nt: TGTGCCAGCTGGACTAGCGGGAGGAGGAACGGGGAGCTGTTTTTT
j_call: TRBJ2-2; d_call: -; clone_size: -; v_call: TRBV7-6; cdr3_aa: CASSLAAANTGELFF; cdr3_nt: TGTGCCAGCAGCTTAGCAGCGGCGAACACCGGGGAGCTGTTTTTT
j_call: TRBJ2-1; d_call: TRBD2; clone_size: -; v_call: TRBV5-4; cdr3_aa: CASSLVRREGHEQFF; cdr3_nt: TGTGCCAGCAGCTTGGTAAGGCGGGAGGGCCATGAGCAGTTCTTC
j_call: TRBJ2-1; d_call: -; clone_size: -; v_call: TRBV5-1; cdr3_aa: CASSERGQANEQFF; cdr3_nt: TGCGCCAGCAGCGAACGAGGGCAGGCCAATGAGCAGTTCTTC
j_call: TRBJ2-4; d_call: -; clone_size: -; v_call: TRBV7-2; cdr3_aa: CASSSRGIQYF; cdr3_nt: TGTGCCAGCAGCTCCCGAGGCATTCAGTACTTC
j_call: TRBJ2-3; d_call: -; clone_size: -; v_call: TRBV9; cdr3_aa: CASSVVESPPDTQYF; cdr3_nt: TGTGCCAGCAGCGTAGTGGAGAGCCCGCCAGATACGCAGTATTTT
j_call: TRBJ2-7; d_call: -; clone_size: -; v_call: TRBV2; cdr3_aa: CASSAPNRGGVRLSEQYF; cdr3_nt: TGTGCCAGCAGTGCACCCAACAGAGGCGGGGTTCGGCTGTCCGAGCAGTACTTC
j_call: TRBJ2-3; d_call: -; clone_size: -; v_call: TRBV7-9; cdr3_aa: CASSGRVRFDTQYF; cdr3_nt: TGTGCCAGCAGCGGCAGGGTGAGGTTTGATACGCAGTATTTT
j_call: TRBJ1-2; d_call: -; clone_size: -; v_call: TRBV4-2; cdr3_aa: CASSQDLTLANYGYTF; cdr3_nt: TGTGCCAGCAGCCAAGACCTGACGCTTGCTAACTATGGCTACACCTTC
j_call: TRBJ1-5; d_call: -; clone_size: -; v_call: TRBV28; cdr3_aa: CASSLGLTVKPQHF; cdr3_nt: TGTGCCAGCAGTTTAGGGCTGACAGTGAAGCCCCAGCATTTT
j_call: TRBJ2-1; d_call: -; clone_size: -; v_call: TRBV5-1; cdr3_aa: CASSLGPIGRAASYNEQFF; cdr3_nt: TGCGCCAGCAGCTTGGGGCCGATAGGTCGAGCGGCATCCTACAATGAGCAGTTCTTC
j_call: TRBJ1-1; d_call: TRBD1; clone_size: -; v_call: TRBV10-1; cdr3_aa: CASCESGGRGAFF; cdr3_nt: TGCGCCAGTTGTGAATCAGGGGGCAGGGGAGCTTTCTTT
j_call: TRBJ1-3; d_call: -; clone_size: -; v_call: TRBV19; cdr3_aa: CASSLVGPGNTIYF; cdr3_nt: TGTGCCAGTAGTCTCGTGGGACCTGGAAACACCATATATTTT
j_call: TRBJ1-2; d_call: -; clone_size: once; v_call: TRBV28; cdr3_aa: CASSFARYGYTF; cdr3_nt: TGTGCCAGCAGTTTCGCGAGATACGGCTACACCTTC
j_call: TRBJ2-1; d_call: -; clone_size: -; v_call: TRBV28; cdr3_aa: CASSSPGHGSYNEQFF; cdr3_nt: TGTGCCAGCAGTTCCCCGGGACACGGGTCTTACAATGAGCAGTTCTTC
j_call: TRBJ2-5; d_call: -; clone_size: -; v_call: TRBV5-1; cdr3_aa: CASSRSGRETQYF; cdr3_nt: TGCGCCAGCAGCCGGAGCGGGCGGGAGACCCAGTACTTC
j_call: TRBJ2-1; d_call: TRBD1; clone_size: -; v_call: TRBV5-1; cdr3_aa: CASSPTRQGAIDNEQFF; cdr3_nt: TGCGCCAGCAGCCCTACAAGACAGGGGGCCATCGACAATGAGCAGTTCTTC
j_call: TRBJ2-2; d_call: -; clone_size: -; v_call: TRBV5-1; cdr3_aa: CASSSPGTQGGELFF; cdr3_nt: TGCGCCAGCAGCTCCCCAGGAACCCAAGGCGGGGAGCTGTTTTTT
j_call: TRBJ2-3; d_call: -; clone_size: -; v_call: TRBV4-2; cdr3_aa: CASSQERGTDTQYF; cdr3_nt: TGTGCCAGCAGCCAAGAGAGGGGGACAGATACGCAGTATTTT
j_call: TRBJ2-1; d_call: TRBD2; clone_size: -; v_call: TRBV9; cdr3_aa: CASSVGLAGMDNEQFF; cdr3_nt: TGTGCCAGCAGCGTAGGGCTAGCGGGAATGGATAATGAGCAGTTCTTC
j_call: TRBJ1-1; d_call: -; clone_size: -; v_call: TRBV5-5; cdr3_aa: CASSFQPGSRRGAFF; cdr3_nt: TGTGCCAGCAGCTTCCAACCCGGATCCAGACGGGGAGCTTTCTTT
j_call: TRBJ2-1; d_call: TRBD2; clone_size: -; v_call: TRBV7-9; cdr3_aa: CASSLVTSGRYEQFF; cdr3_nt: TGTGCCAGCAGCTTAGTAACTAGCGGGAGATATGAGCAGTTCTTC
j_call: TRBJ1-2; d_call: -; clone_size: -; v_call: TRBV27; cdr3_aa: CASSRTANYGYTF; cdr3_nt: TGTGCCAGCAGTCGGACAGCTAACTATGGCTACACCTTC
j_call: TRBJ2-5; d_call: -; clone_size: -; v_call: TRBV9; cdr3_aa: CASSVTGAVGFQETQYF; cdr3_nt: TGTGCCAGCAGCGTTACCGGGGCAGTGGGTTTCCAAGAGACCCAGTACTTC
j_call: TRBJ2-3; d_call: TRBD2; clone_size: -; v_call: TRBV4-3; cdr3_aa: CASSQNSGRTDTQYF; cdr3_nt: TGCGCCAGCAGCCAAAATAGCGGGAGAACAGATACGCAGTATTTT
j_call: TRBJ1-2; d_call: TRBD1; clone_size: -; v_call: TRBV27; cdr3_aa: CASSTSTGWGYTF; cdr3_nt: TGTGCCAGCAGTACCTCGACAGGGTGGGGCTACACCTTC
j_call: TRBJ2-1; d_call: TRBD1; clone_size: -; v_call: TRBV6-1; cdr3_aa: CASSVGQRNEQFF; cdr3_nt: TGTGCCAGCAGTGTGGGACAGAGGAATGAGCAGTTCTTC
j_call: TRBJ2-3; d_call: -; clone_size: -; v_call: TRBV18; cdr3_aa: CASSGTGATDTQYF; cdr3_nt: TGTGCCAGCTCGGGGACGGGGGCCACAGATACGCAGTATTTT
j_call: TRBJ2-1; d_call: TRBD2; clone_size: -; v_call: TRBV29-1; cdr3_aa: CSVQGLAGGSYNEQFF; cdr3_nt: TGCAGCGTCCAGGGACTAGCGGGAGGGTCTTACAATGAGCAGTTCTTC
j_call: TRBJ2-6; d_call: -; clone_size: -; v_call: TRBV5-1; cdr3_aa: CASSLRGSGANVLTF; cdr3_nt: TGCGCCAGCAGCTTGCGTGGGTCTGGGGCCAACGTCCTGACTTTC
j_call: TRBJ2-7; d_call: -; clone_size: -; v_call: TRBV7-8; cdr3_aa: CASSHGTRGTEQYF; cdr3_nt: TGTGCCAGCAGCCACGGGACGAGGGGTACGGAGCAGTACTTC
j_call: TRBJ1-5; d_call: -; clone_size: -; v_call: TRBV28; cdr3_aa: CASSRPEDNQPQHF; cdr3_nt: TGTGCCAGCTCGAGACCGGAGGACAATCAGCCCCAGCATTTT
j_call: TRBJ2-5; d_call: TRBD2; clone_size: -; v_call: TRBV30; cdr3_aa: CAWGQGGGETQYF; cdr3_nt: TGTGCCTGGGGTCAGGGCGGGGGAGAGACCCAGTACTTC
j_call: TRBJ2-1; d_call: -; clone_size: -; v_call: TRBV15; cdr3_aa: CATSRRRGGNEQFF; cdr3_nt: TGTGCCACCAGCAGACGGCGGGGCGGCAATGAGCAGTTCTTC
j_call: TRBJ2-1; d_call: -; clone_size: -; v_call: TRBV9; cdr3_aa: CASSVNMGGSYNEQFF; cdr3_nt: TGTGCCAGCAGCGTAAACATGGGGGGCTCCTACAATGAGCAGTTCTTC
j_call: TRBJ1-5; d_call: -; clone_size: -; v_call: TRBV2; cdr3_aa: CASSERVNSNQPQHF; cdr3_nt: TGTGCCAGCAGTGAACGGGTGAATAGCAATCAGCCCCAGCATTTT
j_call: TRBJ1-1; d_call: -; clone_size: -; v_call: TRBV18; cdr3_aa: CASSPKMVGTQLGFF; cdr3_nt: TGTGCCAGCTCACCAAAGATGGTTGGAACGCAGCTAGGCTTCTTT
j_call: TRBJ2-2; d_call: -; clone_size: once; v_call: TRBV28; cdr3_aa: CASSLGEVNTGELFF; cdr3_nt: TGTGCCAGCAGTTTGGGGGAAGTGAACACCGGGGAGCTGTTTTTT
j_call: TRBJ2-5; d_call: -; clone_size: -; v_call: TRBV6-1; cdr3_aa: CASSESSLTGTQYF; cdr3_nt: TGTGCCAGCAGTGAGAGCAGCCTTACGGGGACCCAGTACTTC
j_call: TRBJ2-2; d_call: -; clone_size: -; v_call: TRBV5-1; cdr3_aa: CASSPFGGELFF; cdr3_nt: TGCGCCAGCAGCCCTTTCGGCGGGGAGCTGTTTTTT
j_call: TRBJ1-5; d_call: -; clone_size: -; v_call: TRBV5-8; cdr3_aa: CASPGTPTYSNQPQHF; cdr3_nt: TGTGCCAGCCCCGGGACACCTACCTATAGCAATCAGCCCCAGCATTTT
j_call: TRBJ2-1; d_call: -; clone_size: -; v_call: TRBV5-1; cdr3_aa: CASTDPGGNEQFF; cdr3_nt: TGCGCCAGCACCGACCCTGGAGGGAATGAGCAGTTCTTC
j_call: TRBJ1-1; d_call: TRBD1; clone_size: -; v_call: TRBV6-1; cdr3_aa: CAIRGDRENTEAFF; cdr3_nt: TGTGCCATCAGGGGAGACAGGGAGAACACTGAAGCTTTCTTT
j_call: TRBJ2-3; d_call: TRBD2; clone_size: -; v_call: TRBV27; cdr3_aa: CASSPRLAGGLRDTQYF; cdr3_nt: TGTGCCAGCAGTCCCAGACTAGCGGGAGGGCTTAGAGATACGCAGTATTTT